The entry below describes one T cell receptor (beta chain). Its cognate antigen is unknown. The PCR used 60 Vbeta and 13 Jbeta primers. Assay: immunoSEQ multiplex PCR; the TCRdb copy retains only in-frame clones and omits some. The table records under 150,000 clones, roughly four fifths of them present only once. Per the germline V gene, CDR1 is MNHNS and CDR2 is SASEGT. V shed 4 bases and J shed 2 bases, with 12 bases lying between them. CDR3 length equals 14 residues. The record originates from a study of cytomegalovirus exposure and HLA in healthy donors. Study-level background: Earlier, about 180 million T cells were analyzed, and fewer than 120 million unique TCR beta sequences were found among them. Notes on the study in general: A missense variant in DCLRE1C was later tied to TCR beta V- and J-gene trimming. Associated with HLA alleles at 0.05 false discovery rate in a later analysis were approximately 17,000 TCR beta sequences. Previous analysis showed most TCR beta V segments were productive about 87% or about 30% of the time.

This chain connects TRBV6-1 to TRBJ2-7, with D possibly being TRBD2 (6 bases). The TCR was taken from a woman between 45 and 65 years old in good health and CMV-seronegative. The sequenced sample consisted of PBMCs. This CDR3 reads CASSGLGVPYEQYV. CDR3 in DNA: TGTGCCAGCAGTGGACTAGGGGTCCCCTACGAGCAGTACGTC.